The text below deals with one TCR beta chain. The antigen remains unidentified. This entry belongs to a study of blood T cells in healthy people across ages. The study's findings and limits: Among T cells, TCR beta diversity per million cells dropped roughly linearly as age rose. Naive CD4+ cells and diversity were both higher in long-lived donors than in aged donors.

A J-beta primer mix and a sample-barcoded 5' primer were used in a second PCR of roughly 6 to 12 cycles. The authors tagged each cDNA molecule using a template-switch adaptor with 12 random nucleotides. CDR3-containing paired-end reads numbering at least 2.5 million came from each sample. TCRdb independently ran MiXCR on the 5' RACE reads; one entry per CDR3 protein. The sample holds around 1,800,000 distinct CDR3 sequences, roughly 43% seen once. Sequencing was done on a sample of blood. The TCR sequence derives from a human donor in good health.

In nucleotides, the CDR3 is TGCGCCAGCAGCTTGGGAGTTGCGATACCCAGGGACCATGGCTACACCTTC. Protein sequence: CASSLGVAIPRDHGYTF. The genes are TRBV5-1 and TRBJ1-2, with D possibly matching TRBD1 (5 bases). This CDR3 contains 17 residues. Germline-derived CDR1 and CDR2 are SGHRS and YFSETQ. V lost 0 bases, J lost 6 bases, and 21 bases lay in between.